This T cell receptor beta chain is from a study of T cell repertoires in cytomegalovirus infection. Study-wide results and caveats: Clonotype analysis showed dominance of the ex vivo response by HLA-C-restricted CMV-specific TCR beta clonotypes. Summed frequency of shared TCR beta families picked out CMV carriers who also had the relevant HLA.

Germline lookup yields CDR1 SGHTA and CDR2 FQGNSA. V gave up 2 bases and J gave up 4 bases, with 18 bases separating them. CDR3 length: 17 residues. A single record per CDR3 protein comes from TCRdb applying MiXCR to the reads. The sample has about half a million distinct CDR3 sequences, under 55% seen once; the top ten hold about 41%. Only a few counts were recorded for this clonotype. What it binds is not known. The sample was cultured PBMCs, taken from culture after CMV antigen stimulation. The chain recombines TRBV7-2 with TRBJ2-1, with D unclear. The sequence was obtained from a human donor in good health (CMV status not recorded). Some clones in this sample may be carry-over from other donors' samples. CDR3 coding DNA: TGTGCCAGCAGCTTAAAGGGCGGACGGGTATTATACAATGAGCAGTTCTTC. It translates to CASSLKGGRVLYNEQFF.